What follows describes a single T cell receptor beta chain. The repertoire was sequenced with immunoSEQ multiplex PCR; TCRdb's copy has only in-frame clones and lacks some. The data hold fewer than 85,000 clones, with approximately 89% observed a single time. The sample comes from a study of blood T cell repertoires in COVID-19. The V and J ends lost 9 bases and 3 bases, in that order; junction bases with no gene match: 3. The CDR3 runs 12 residues. Germline loops: CDR1 MNHNY, CDR2 SVGAGI (reference sequence). The receptor was derived from a man aged 45-65 years with active COVID-19. Sequencing was performed on peripheral blood. J is TRBJ2-3 and V is TRBV6-6; TRBD2 matches at 7 bases. The CDR3 reads CASDSGTDTQYF. DNA of the CDR3: TGTGCCAGTGATAGCGGGACAGATACGCAGTATTTT.